This T cell receptor (beta chain) stems from a study of blood T cells in healthy people across ages. Primed by a sample-barcoded 5' primer and a J-beta primer mix, a second PCR proceeded for 7 to 11 cycles. Every cDNA was tagged by a template-switch adaptor with 12 random nucleotides. Sequencing yielded, for each sample, at least 3 million paired-end reads carrying CDR3. A single record per CDR3 protein comes from TCRdb applying MiXCR to the 5' RACE reads. The sample contains some 1.8 million distinct CDR3 sequences, roughly 43% of which appear only once. Looked up from germline, CDR1 is SGHAT and CDR2 is FQNNGV. The CDR3 is 11 residues long. The V end was cut by 4 bases, the J end by 7 bases, with 7 bases between.

The sequence derives from a human donor in good health. This rearrangement joins TRBV11-2 to TRBJ1-1; D is unclear. The sequenced sample consisted of blood. CDR3 bases: TGTGCCAGCAGCTGGACGGGTGAAGCTTTCTTT. This sequence encodes CASSWTGEAFF.